What follows are 21 T cell receptor beta chains derived from one specimen sequenced in a study of T cell changes during pregnancy in multiple sclerosis (dated by TCRdb to 2018 to 2020). The library was generated by the immunoSEQ multiplex PCR assay. As stored in TCRdb, this immuneACCESS dataset retains in-frame rearrangements with V and J assigned. A fraction of the clones does not appear; measured against another copy, unresolved V genes explain less than half of the discrepancy, and the remainder lacks a known reason. The sample contains 50,000 to 65,000 clones, under 95% of them found a single time. 3% to 4% of the sample goes to the ten largest clones. The sample consisted of CD8+ T cells from peripheral blood mononuclear cells, taken in the second trimester of pregnancy. All receptors derive from a female donor with multiple sclerosis, enrolled in a pregnancy study.

This chain links TRBV4-1 with TRBJ2-3; D remains unclear. The CDR3 spans 13 residues. CDR1 and CDR2 (germline): MGHRA, YSYEKL. Trimming cost V 0 bases and J 4 bases, with 5 bases left between them. The chain's CDR3 is CASSQESADTQYF. The CDR3 bases are TGCGCCAGCAGCCAAGAATCGGCAGATACGCAGTATTTT.

The CDR3 coding sequence is TGTGCCAGCAGTGGGATCCGGGACAGGGTCGGAGAGCAGTTCTTC. Amino acids: CASSGIRDRVGEQFF. The chain links TRBV6-1 to TRBJ2-1; 9 bases are a match to TRBD1. CDR3 length equals 15 residues. Trimming cost V 4 bases and J 10 bases; bases outside gene matches: 11. Germline V lookup: CDR1 MNHNS, CDR2 SASEGT.

CDR3 loop: CASSANRATDTQYF. In DNA form, the CDR3 reads TGCGCCAGCAGTGCGAACAGGGCAACAGATACGCAGTATTTT. This sequence joins TRBV10-1 and TRBJ2-3, with D possibly TRBD1 on 6 matching bases. CDR1 and CDR2 (germline): WNHNN, SYGVQD (reference sequence). The CDR3 loop spans 14 amino acids. V dropped 4 bases and J dropped 3 bases, with 11 bases sitting between them.

The chain links TRBV2 to TRBJ1-1; 7 bases are a match to TRBD1. The CDR3 is made up of 15 amino acids. V shed 7 bases and J 0 bases; nucleotides not matched to a gene: 8. Germline V lookup: CDR1 SNHLY, CDR2 FYNNEI. The CDR3 DNA follows: TGTGCCAGCACCCCCGAGGGGGCCATGAACACTGAAGCTTTCTTT. Translation: CASTPEGAMNTEAFF.

The chain uses TRBV5-1 and TRBJ2-1; D ambiguous. The germline CDR1 and CDR2 sequences are SGHRS and YFSETQ. The CDR3 has 14 amino acids. Trimming took 4 bases from V and 6 from J, leaving 14 bases between them. The CDR3 DNA is TGCGCCAGCAGCGCAGATCCTCCCGCCAATGAGCAGTTCTTC. It specifies CASSADPPANEQFF. Based on the CDR3 plus reference TRBV5-1 and TRBJ2-1, the full variable domain is KAGVTQTPRYLIKTRGQQVTLSCSPISGHRSVSWYQQTPGQGLQFLFEYFSETQRNKGNFPGRFSGRQFSNSRSEMNVSTLELGDSALYLCASSADPPANEQFFGPGTRLTVL.

V and J are TRBV7-9 and TRBJ1-5; unclear D gene. V was trimmed by 5 bases and J by 4 bases, leaving 6 bases between them. The CDR3 covers 12 residues. The germline gives CDR1 SEHNR, CDR2 FQNEAQ (reference sequence). The CDR3 is CASSRENQPQHF. The DNA for the CDR3 is TGTGCCAGCAGCCGAGAAAATCAGCCCCAGCATTTT.

The CDR3 DNA follows: TGTGCCAGCATCGGGGGGGCCGGGGAGCTGTTTTTT. Its protein product is CASIGGAGELFF. J is TRBJ2-2 and V is TRBV11-2, with TRBD2 matching 8 bases. Germline V CDR1 and CDR2: SGHAT, FQNNGV. V gave up 7 bases and J gave up 6 bases; unmatched junction bases: 1. The CDR3 length is 12 residues.

This chain joins TRBV7-2 and TRBJ2-3; 8 bases agree with TRBD2. V lost 5 bases and J lost 5; bases outside the gene matches: 12. The CDR3 extends over 16 amino acids. Per germline, CDR1 SGHTA and CDR2 FQGNSA. CDR3 protein: CASSKGLAGLGDTQYF. The CDR3 DNA follows: TGTGCCAGCAGCAAAGGACTAGCAGGTTTGGGAGATACGCAGTATTTT.

This clone was recorded once. The genes are TRBV5-5 and TRBJ2-7; 9 positions match TRBD2. The germline V gene has CDR1 SGHKS and CDR2 YYEKEE (reference sequence). The CDR3 has 15 amino acids. V lost 0 bases and J lost 2; bases outside the gene matches: 3. The CDR3 loop is CASSLGAGGPYEQYF. In DNA, the CDR3 is TGTGCCAGCAGCTTGGGGGCGGGAGGGCCCTACGAGCAGTACTTC.

This clone appeared once. The chain joins TRBV27 to TRBJ1-2, with unresolved D. The CDR3 covers 14 residues. Germline V CDR1 and CDR2: MNHEY, SMNVEV (reference sequence). V shed 2 bases and J shed 2 bases, with 9 bases lying between them. CDR3 protein: CASSLNAGNYGYTF. The DNA of the CDR3 is TGTGCCAGCAGTTTAAATGCAGGCAACTATGGCTACACCTTC.

The V call is TRBV4-1, the J call TRBJ2-7; weak D call: TRBD2 (6 bases). This CDR3 is 14 amino acids long. Trimming took off 4 bases at V and 5 bases at J, with 15 bases between the two ends. CDR1 is MGHRA, CDR2 YSYEKL, per germline. The CDR3 loop reads CASSPPTSLNEQYF. The CDR3 nucleotides read TGCGCCAGCAGCCCACCTACTAGCCTGAACGAGCAGTACTTC.

The chain carries TRBV28 and TRBJ1-1; TRBD1 agrees at 7 bases. The CDR3 totals 16 residues. Trimming took 6 bases from V and 1 from J; bases not matched to a gene: 11. From germline, CDR1 is MDHEN and CDR2 SYDVKM. This chain's CDR3 is CASRYIAGTANTEAFF. The CDR3 nucleotides are TGTGCCAGCAGGTATATCGCCGGGACAGCGAACACTGAAGCTTTCTTT. Full variable domain (remainder filled in from reference TRBV28 and TRBJ1-1): DVKVTQSSRYLVKRTGEKVFLECVQDMDHENMFWYRQDPGLGLRLIYFSYDVKMKEKGDIPEGYSVSREKKERFSLILESASTNQTSMYLCASRYIAGTANTEAFFGQGTRLTVV.

This chain joins TRBV11-2 and TRBJ1-1; D is unresolved. Germline CDR1 and CDR2: SGHAT and FQNNGV. Deletions cut 3 bases from V and 4 bases from J, with 12 bases between. CDR3 length: 14 amino acids. The CDR3 DNA follows: TGTGCCAGCAGCTTGTGGGGAGTTGGCACTGAAGCTTTCTTT. Encoded protein: CASSLWGVGTEAFF.

V gene TRBV11-2 combines with J gene TRBJ2-7; D perhaps matches TRBD1 (6 bases). V was cut by 0 bases and J by 3 bases, with 12 bases left in between. Germline CDR1 reads SGHAT; CDR2 reads FQNNGV. The CDR3 covers 15 residues. CDR3 DNA: TGTGCCAGCAGCTTAGATGACAGGTTTCTCTACGAGCAGTACTTC. This encodes CASSLDDRFLYEQYF.

This chain connects TRBV18 to TRBJ2-2; a weak D match, TRBD1 (6 bases). The CDR3 contains 14 residues. The V gene lost 3 bases and the J gene lost 6 bases, with 11 bases spanning the gap. CDR1 is KGHSH and CDR2 is LQKENI in the germline V gene. The CDR3 reads CASSPRGSAGELFF. In DNA, the CDR3 is TGTGCCAGCTCACCGAGGGGGTCCGCCGGGGAGCTGTTTTTT.

The J gene is TRBJ2-7, the V gene TRBV29-1; a weak D match, TRBD1 (6 bases). Germline CDR1 is SQVTM and CDR2 is ANQGSEA. This CDR3 is 13 amino acids long. Between the trimmed V and J ends, which lost 7 bases and 0 bases, there was a span of 13 bases. CDR3 region: CSARGQNSYEQYF. CDR3 sequence (DNA): TGCAGCGCAAGAGGACAGAACTCCTACGAGCAGTACTTC.

This clone was counted once. The genes are TRBV7-2 and TRBJ2-1, with 8 bases aligning to TRBD2. Germline lookup yields CDR1 SGHTA and CDR2 FQGNSA. The CDR3 totals 15 residues. Trimming removed 5 bases from V and 0 bases from J; junction bases left unmatched: 3. The CDR3 here is CASSQSGSSYNEQFF. In DNA, the CDR3 is TGTGCCAGCAGCCAGAGCGGGAGCTCCTACAATGAGCAGTTCTTC.

The chain employs TRBV7-6 and TRBJ2-3; 14 bases align to TRBD2. Germline loops: CDR1 SGHVS, CDR2 FNYEAQ. After removal of 5 bases from V and 5 bases from J, the junction contained 6 bases not matched to a gene. This CDR3 has 16 residues. CDR3 sequence reads: CASSPGLAGGGDTQYF. CDR3 in DNA: TGTGCCAGCAGCCCAGGACTAGCGGGAGGAGGAGATACGCAGTATTTT.

The sample holds a few counts of this clone. The rearrangement uses TRBV6-5 and TRBJ1-2, with D tentatively TRBD1 (5 bases). The ends were cut back, 5 bases at V and 4 bases at J, with 11 bases in the middle. Germline V lookup: CDR1 MNHEY, CDR2 SVGAGI. The CDR3 runs 13 residues. The chain's CDR3 is CASSARASYGYTF. The CDR3 DNA is TGTGCCAGCAGTGCCAGGGCGAGCTATGGCTACACCTTC.

This clone was observed a single time. The CDR3: CASSLSGPGVTQYF. DNA for the CDR3: TGTGCCAGCAGTTTATCCGGGCCGGGGGTTACGCAGTATTTT. The genes are TRBV27 and TRBJ2-3, with a tentative D call TRBD2 (6 bases). V was cut by 0 bases and J by 8 bases, with 12 bases left in between. The CDR3 is made up of 14 amino acids. Germline V lookup: CDR1 MNHEY, CDR2 SMNVEV (reference sequence).

The CDR3 nucleotides are TGTGCCAGCAGCTACAGCGGGAGTACCTACGAGCAGTACTTC. Translated: CASSYSGSTYEQYF. J is TRBJ2-7 and V is TRBV5-8, with 8 bases that match TRBD2. The CDR3 covers 14 residues. From germline, CDR1 is SGHTS and CDR2 YDEGEE. V shed 3 bases, J shed 2 bases, and the junction held 4 bases outside the gene matches.